These 18 T cell receptor beta chains came from one sample sequenced in a study of blood T cell repertoires in COVID-19. Using immunoSEQ multiplex PCR, the repertoire was profiled, and TCRdb retains in-frame clones only, with some absent. The data hold approximately 61,000 clones, with around 85% observed a single time. Sequenced sample: peripheral blood. Receptor source: a woman in her 70s with acute or convalescent COVID-19.

This sequence joins TRBV19 and TRBJ2-5; possibly TRBD1 for D (5 bases). Germline CDR1 reads LNHDA; CDR2 reads SQIVND (reference sequence). V lost 1 base and J lost 3, with 9 bases in between. The CDR3 spans 14 residues. CDR3 nucleotide sequence: TGTGCCAGTAGTATAGGTCGCAGGGAAGAGACCCAGTACTTC. Protein sequence: CASSIGRREETQYF. Together with reference TRBV19 and TRBJ2-5, the CDR3 gives the full variable domain: DGGITQSPKYLFRKEGQNVTLSCEQNLNHDAMYWYRQDPGQGLRLIYYSQIVNDFQKGDIAEGYSVSREKKESFPLTVTSAQKNPTAFYLCASSIGRREETQYFGPGTRLLVL.

The gene calls are TRBV6-6 and TRBJ1-2; possible D gene TRBD1, 5 bases. Germline CDR1 is MNHNY and CDR2 is SVGAGI (reference sequence). V was clipped by 1 base and J by 7 bases, with 10 bases between them. This CDR3 is built from 13 residues. The CDR3 reads CASSYLGGGGYTF. In DNA, the CDR3 is TGTGCCAGCAGTTACTTGGGGGGTGGTGGCTACACCTTC.

This clone was detected only a few times. V and J are TRBV4-1 and TRBJ1-2; 11 bases line up with TRBD1. The CDR3 has 15 amino acids. CDR1 MGHRA and CDR2 YSYEKL come from the germline V gene. Unmatched junction bases numbered 7, after V lost 2 bases and J lost 8 bases. This CDR3 reads CASSQNHGTGGGYTF. The CDR3 bases are TGCGCCAGCAGCCAAAATCATGGGACAGGGGGAGGCTACACCTTC.

V gene TRBV28 combines with J gene TRBJ1-3; D is possibly TRBD1 (6 bases). The germline V gene has CDR1 MDHEN and CDR2 SYDVKM. This CDR3 has 16 amino acids. Trimming removed 5 bases from V and 3 bases from J, with 17 bases in between. DNA of the CDR3: TGTGCCAGCAGTCCTCCGACAGGCGCGGATGGAAACACCATATATTTT. It codes for CASSPPTGADGNTIYF.

The V call is TRBV9, the J call TRBJ1-3; D is unclear. Deletions cut 0 bases from V and 0 bases from J, with 7 bases between. Germline loops: CDR1 SGDLS, CDR2 YYNGEE. The CDR3 sequence is 15 residues long. The CDR3 DNA follows: TGTGCCAGCAGCGTAGGCGGAAACTCTGGAAACACCATATATTTT. Its protein is CASSVGGNSGNTIYF.

V is TRBV10-3 and J is TRBJ1-1, with D possibly TRBD1 on 6 matching bases. The V end lost 11 bases, the J end lost 5 bases, and 15 bases lay between the germline ends. CDR3 size: 12 residues. Germline V gene data show CDR1 as ENHRY and CDR2 as SYGVKD. The CDR3 protein is CAVGGAITEAFF. The CDR3 DNA reads as TGTGCCGTCGGGGGGGCTATTACTGAAGCTTTCTTT.

This clone has a handful of counts. The V gene is TRBV6-1, the J gene TRBJ1-2; D ambiguous. V gave up 3 bases and J gave up 5 bases, with 10 bases separating them. This CDR3 is built from 13 residues. CDR1 and CDR2 (germline): MNHNS, SASEGT. The chain's CDR3 is CASSDRFTYGYTF. DNA for the CDR3: TGTGCCAGCAGTGATCGGTTTACTTATGGCTACACCTTC.

V usage is TRBV4-1 and J usage is TRBJ2-1; 9 bases are shared with TRBD1. Germline CDR1 and CDR2: MGHRA and YSYEKL. This CDR3 spans 16 amino acids. V dropped 1 base and J dropped 7; count of bases not matched to a gene: 8. The CDR3 nucleotides read TGCGCCAGCAGCCAAGGACCGGGACAGGGTCGGAATGAGCAGTTCTTC. Its protein product is CASSQGPGQGRNEQFF.

The V call is TRBV27, the J call TRBJ1-5; 8 positions match TRBD1. The CDR3 is 17 amino acids. With V trimmed by 1 base and J by 4 bases, 9 bases remained unmatched. Germline assignment: CDR1 MNHEY and CDR2 SMNVEV (reference sequence). CDR3 sequence reads: CASSLWGGGQDNQPQHF. CDR3 DNA sequence: TGTGCCAGCAGTTTATGGGGAGGGGGACAGGATAATCAGCCCCAGCATTTT.

This rearrangement joins TRBV9 to TRBJ2-3; weak D call: TRBD2 (6 bases). Germline V gene lookup returns CDR1 SGDLS and CDR2 YYNGEE. V lost 0 bases to trimming and J lost 3 bases, with 14 bases between them. This CDR3 has 16 amino acids. The CDR3 DNA reads as TGTGCCAGCAGCGTAGCGGCGGGGTATTGGACAGATACGCAGTATTTT. This encodes CASSVAAGYWTDTQYF.

The chain links TRBV13 to TRBJ2-6; D call uncertain. The CDR3 totals 13 residues. Trimming removed 5 bases from V and 0 bases from J, with 2 bases in between. Germline V gives CDR1 PRHDT, CDR2 FYEKMQ (reference sequence). CDR3 sequence (DNA): TGTGCCAGCAGCCGCTCTGGGGCCAACGTCCTGACTTTC. Translation: CASSRSGANVLTF.

CDR3 nucleotides: TGTGCCAGTAGTATTACTCTGACGACGTCCGGGACCGGGGAGCTGTTTTTT. This translates into CASSITLTTSGTGELFF. The chain has TRBV19 and TRBJ2-2, with D unclear. The V end lost 3 bases, the J end lost 5 bases, and 19 bases lay between the germline ends. CDR1 and CDR2 (germline): LNHDA, SQIVND (reference sequence). The CDR3 runs to 17 residues.

This rearrangement joins TRBV2 to TRBJ2-4; TRBD2 matches 9 bases. Germline CDR1 reads SNHLY; CDR2 reads FYNNEI. The CDR3 has 15 residues. V lost 5 bases, J lost 0 bases, and 2 bases stayed unmatched. This CDR3 is CASSSSGEAKNIQYF. Written as DNA, the CDR3 is TGTGCCAGCAGTTCTAGCGGGGAAGCCAAAAACATTCAGTACTTC.

This clone came up a few times. The rearrangement joins TRBV7-6 to TRBJ2-6; no reliable D call. V was shortened by 1 base and J by 0 bases, with 7 bases between the two germline ends. Germline V gene data show CDR1 as SGHVS and CDR2 as FNYEAQ. The CDR3 is 16 residues long. The CDR3 bases are TGTGCCAGCAGCTTAGGCCTAGGCTCTGGGGCCAACGTCCTGACTTTC. As protein: CASSLGLGSGANVLTF.

J is TRBJ1-1 and V is TRBV29-1; 7 nucleotides align to TRBD1. Trimming removed 6 bases from V and 4 bases from J; junction bases left unmatched: 11. Per the germline V gene, CDR1 is SQVTM and CDR2 is ANQGSEA. This CDR3 has 14 residues. The CDR3 here is CSVAKTTGVTEAFF. Written as DNA, the CDR3 is TGCAGCGTCGCAAAGACAACAGGGGTCACTGAAGCTTTCTTT.

This chain links TRBV5-3 with TRBJ1-1; unclear D gene. TRBV5-3 qualifies as an ORF whose function is uncertain. The CDR3 runs to 12 residues. Trimming took off 6 bases at V and 5 bases at J, with 11 bases between the two ends. The CDR3 region has the DNA TGTGCCAGAATCCCGGGTGGGACTGAAGCTTTCTTT. It yields the protein CARIPGGTEAFF.

The chain uses TRBV5-1 and TRBJ2-7; 9 bases are a match to TRBD1. The CDR3 loop spans 14 amino acids. V shed 1 base and J 3 bases; nucleotides not matched to a gene: 2. Germline-derived CDR1 and CDR2 are SGHRS and YFSETQ. The DNA for the CDR3 is TGCGCCAGCAGCTTGACGGGACAGGGCTACGAGCAGTACTTC. Its translation is CASSLTGQGYEQYF.

The chain joins TRBV11-3 to TRBJ2-1, with TRBD2 matching over 12 bases. Trimming cost V 5 bases and J 7 bases; bases outside gene matches: 9. Germline CDR1 reads SGHNT; CDR2 reads YENEEA. CDR3 length equals 16 residues. The CDR3 DNA reads TGTGCCAGCAGCGCCAGACTAGCGGGGGTCTTAAATGAGCAGTTCTTC. Protein: CASSARLAGVLNEQFF. Complete variable domain (other parts from reference TRBV11-3 and TRBJ2-1): EAGVVQSPRYKIIEKKQPVAFWCNPISGHNTLYWYLQNLGQGPELLIRYENEEAVDDSQLPKDRFSAERLKGVDSTLKIQPAELGDSAVYLCASSARLAGVLNEQFFGPGTRLTVL.